This T cell receptor (beta chain) was obtained from a study of CD8+ T cells in alopecia areata (dated by TCRdb to 2017 to 2018). At the level of the whole study: Treated patients were enrolled in an open-label pilot trial of oral tofacitinib, 5 to 10 mg twice daily, for moderate-to-severe alopecia areata. Patients stayed on tofacitinib for 6 to 18 months and then had 6 months of follow-up off drug so that delayed response and recurrence could be assessed. Disease severity in treated patients was measured with the SALT score, which quantifies the percentage of affected scalp surface area. High-throughput TCRbeta sequencing was used to examine T cell clonal expansion in alopecia areata in both the C3H/HeJ mouse model and human patients. Human TCRbeta sequencing covered scalp tissue and sorted CD4+ and CD8+ peripheral blood T cells from patchy and totalis/universalis alopecia areata patients and healthy controls. Biopsies were taken from tofacitinib-treated patients at baseline and again at 4 and 24 weeks into treatment, and several of those patients also had a later scalp biopsy. Scalp clonality was compared across normal scalp (n=4), patchy alopecia areata scalp (n=8), and alopecia totalis/universalis scalp (n=8). RNA was extracted with the PAXgene miRNA kit for fixed scalp, the miRNeasy kit for PBMCs, and the RNeasy kit for mouse skin. TCRbeta CDR3 regions were amplified by immunoSEQ multiplex PCR with 35 Vbeta forward and 13 Jbeta reverse primers.

Library generation was performed with the immunoSEQ multiplex PCR assay. To provide template for TCR sequencing, every sample had RNA extracted and reverse transcribed into cDNA. SuperScript III was used for first-strand cDNA synthesis, primed with a 2:1 mix of oligo-dT and random hexamers. A synthetic immune receptor repertoire was used to measure amplification bias, and any remaining bias was corrected computationally. The authors' pipeline ran thus. Raw reads were preprocessed for error removal, and CDR3 was defined according to IMGT conventions as running from the conserved cysteine to phenylalanine. To get clonality, Shannon entropy was normalized by log2 of the number of productive unique TCRs and the result was subtracted from 1. Whether each scalp clone was CD4 or CD8 was inferred by checking scalp TCRbeta sequences against the CD4 and CD8 repertoires from sorted blood. TCRdb carries this immuneACCESS record with in-frame sequences only. Its versions omit some clonotypes, under half of them owing to an unresolved V gene in the studies checked, with the rest unexplained. V and J calls plus clone size are reproduced from that table; the DNA served to infer D and trimming. The sample table holds approximately 210,000 clones, of which 66% were seen once. The ten top clones hold 0.95% to 1.5% of the sample.

Explained via the paper, the treatment or condition label denotes: oral pan-JAK inhibitor, 5-10 mg twice daily. Lesional scalp punch biopsies and peripheral blood were obtained from alopecia areata patients. PBMCs were isolated by density centrifugation and stained for CD3, CD4 and CD8, after which CD4+ and CD8+ T cells were sorted on a FACSAria. Findings and caveats that apply to the study as a whole: Resident alphabeta T cells in normal human skin are also sequenced, complicating scalp TCR repertoire analysis, unlike mouse skin dominated by gammadelta T cells. Lesional scalp, especially in alopecia totalis/universalis, showed higher clonality and more expanded CD8+ clones than normal scalp, suggesting antigenic drive. Shared TCR sequences between patients were less evident than in mice, which may be partly attributable to HLA diversity in the patient population. During tofacitinib treatment, many expanded lesional clones stuck around in both scalp and blood, and this persistence may partly explain why relapse happens after treatment is stopped. Tofacitinib significantly decreased scalp clonality and the number of expanded CD8+ clones among the top 100 scalp clones. Because the treated cohort was small and had just a single nonresponder, larger studies are needed to establish links between baseline CD8+ expansion and response.

The germline V gene (reference sequence) provides CDR1 LNHDA and CDR2 SQIVND. The CDR3 holds 16 amino acids from the cysteine to the phenylalanine. Only the CDR3 DNA is retained, 48 bases long and in frame from the first base. V and J are trimmed by 6 bases and 5 bases, and the gene matches miss 11 bases of the junction. This clone appeared a few times. The antigen it recognizes is unknown. No clone much larger than this one lies a single base away; base qualities are absent. The material was CD4+ T cells sorted from blood, obtained around week 42, from a patient treated with tofacitinib. The rearranged chain carries TRBV19 and TRBJ1-5; 9 middle bases align to TRBD1. The receptor's source is a human donor with alopecia areata. This receptor has the CDR3 CASSRGPGQGYQPQHF. The bases are TGTGCCAGTAGCCGGGGCCCGGGACAGGGATATCAGCCCCAGCATTTT.